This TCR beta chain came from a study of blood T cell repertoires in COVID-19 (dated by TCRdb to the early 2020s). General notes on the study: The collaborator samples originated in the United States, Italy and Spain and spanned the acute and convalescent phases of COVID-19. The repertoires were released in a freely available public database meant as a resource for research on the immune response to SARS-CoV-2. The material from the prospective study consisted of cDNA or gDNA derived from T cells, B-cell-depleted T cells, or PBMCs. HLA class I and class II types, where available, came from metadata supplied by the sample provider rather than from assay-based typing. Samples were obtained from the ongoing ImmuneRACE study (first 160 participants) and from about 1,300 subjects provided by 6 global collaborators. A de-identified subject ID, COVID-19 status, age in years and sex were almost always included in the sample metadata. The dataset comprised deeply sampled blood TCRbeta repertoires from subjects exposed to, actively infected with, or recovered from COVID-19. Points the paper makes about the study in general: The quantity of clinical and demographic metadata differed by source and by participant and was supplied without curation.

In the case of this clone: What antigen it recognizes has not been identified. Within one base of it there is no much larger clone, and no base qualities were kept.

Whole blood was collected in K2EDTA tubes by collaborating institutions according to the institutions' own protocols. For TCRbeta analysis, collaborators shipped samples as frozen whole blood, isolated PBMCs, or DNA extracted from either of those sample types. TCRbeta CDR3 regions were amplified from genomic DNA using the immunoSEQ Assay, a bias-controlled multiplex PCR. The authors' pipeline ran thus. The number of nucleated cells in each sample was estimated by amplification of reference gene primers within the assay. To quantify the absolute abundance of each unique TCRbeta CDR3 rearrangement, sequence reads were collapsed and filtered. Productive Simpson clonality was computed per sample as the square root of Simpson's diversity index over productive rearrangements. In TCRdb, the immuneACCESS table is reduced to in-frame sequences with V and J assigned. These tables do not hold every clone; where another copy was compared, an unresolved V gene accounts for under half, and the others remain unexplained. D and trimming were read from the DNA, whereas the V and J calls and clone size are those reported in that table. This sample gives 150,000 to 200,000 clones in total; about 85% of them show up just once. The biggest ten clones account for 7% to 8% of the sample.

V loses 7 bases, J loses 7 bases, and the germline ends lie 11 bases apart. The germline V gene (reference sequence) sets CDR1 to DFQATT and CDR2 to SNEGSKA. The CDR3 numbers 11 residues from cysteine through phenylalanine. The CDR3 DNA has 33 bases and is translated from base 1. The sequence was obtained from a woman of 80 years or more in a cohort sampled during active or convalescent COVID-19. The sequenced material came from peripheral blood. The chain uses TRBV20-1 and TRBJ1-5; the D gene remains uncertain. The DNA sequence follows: TGCAGTGTAGGACTCGCGCAGCCCCAGCATTTT. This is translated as CSVGLAQPQHF.